The next 14 T cell receptor beta chains were all read from a single sample in a study of neoadjuvant anti-PD-1 for oral cavity cancer. The data were produced by immunoSEQ multiplex PCR, yet TCRdb's version contains in-frame clones alone and is incomplete. The sample yields around 70,000 clones, more than 75% seen once. The time point denotes: after neoadjuvant nivolumab, at surgical resection. Sequenced here: PBMCs, sampled after nivolumab (anti-PD-1) treatment. The receptors originated from a person aged 35 to 85 with oral cavity squamous cell carcinoma.

This chain joins TRBV6-5 and TRBJ1-1; TRBD1 matches at 8 bases. The germline V gene encodes CDR1 MNHEY and CDR2 SVGAGI. The V gene end was trimmed by 5 bases and the J gene end by 1 base; junction bases not matched to a gene: 3. CDR3 length: 14 amino acids. The CDR3 coding sequence is TGTGCCAGCAGTAAAGACAGGGGGAACACTGAAGCTTTCTTT. Translating gives CASSKDRGNTEAFF.

V usage is TRBV19 and J usage is TRBJ1-2; D is perhaps TRBD1 (5 bases). Trimming stripped 7 bases from V and 0 bases from J, with 9 bases between. The CDR3 length is 13 residues. Germline loops: CDR1 LNHDA, CDR2 SQIVND (reference sequence). CDR3 protein: CASTTGANYGYTF. As DNA, the CDR3 is TGTGCCAGTACCACAGGAGCTAACTATGGCTACACCTTC.

The chain employs TRBV7-6 and TRBJ2-5; D gene uncertain. Germline V gene lookup returns CDR1 SGHVS and CDR2 FNYEAQ. The ends were cut back, 2 bases at V and 2 bases at J, with 12 bases in the middle. This CDR3 region has 15 residues. This chain's CDR3 is CASSLFPTQQETQYF. Written as DNA, the CDR3 is TGTGCCAGCAGCTTATTCCCAACCCAACAAGAGACCCAGTACTTC.

The chain has TRBV5-1 and TRBJ2-7; 9 bases align to TRBD1. V shed 4 bases, J shed 2 bases, and the junction held 7 bases outside the gene matches. Germline V CDR1 and CDR2: SGHRS, YFSETQ. CDR3 length: 15 residues. CDR3 loop: CASSGATGGAYEQYF. The CDR3, as DNA: TGCGCCAGCAGCGGAGCTACAGGGGGCGCCTACGAGCAGTACTTC.

V usage is TRBV5-8 and J usage is TRBJ2-1, with D tentatively TRBD2 (6 bases). The CDR3 is 14 residues long. Germline CDR1 is SGHTS and CDR2 is YDEGEE. V was shortened by 3 bases and J by 2 bases, with 9 bases between the two germline ends. The CDR3, as DNA: TGTGCCAGCAGCTGGCGACTAGCCTACAATGAGCAGTTCTTC. It yields the protein CASSWRLAYNEQFF.

This clone has just one count. The chain recombines TRBV2 with TRBJ2-7; tentative D call: TRBD1 (6 bases). V was cut by 6 bases and J by 0 bases, with 15 bases left in between. The CDR3 totals 15 residues. CDR1 is SNHLY and CDR2 is FYNNEI in the germline V gene. CDR3 protein: CASRPYGTLSYEQYF. The CDR3 DNA is TGTGCCAGCAGGCCATACGGGACACTCTCCTACGAGCAGTACTTC.

The J gene is TRBJ2-1, the V gene TRBV5-1; D gene unclear. There are 16 residues in the CDR3. Germline-derived CDR1 and CDR2 are SGHRS and YFSETQ. V was shortened by 0 bases and J by 0 bases, with 10 bases between the two germline ends. DNA of the CDR3: TGCGCCAGCAGCTTGGTGGGGTTGAGCTCCTACAATGAGCAGTTCTTC. This codes for CASSLVGLSSYNEQFF.

Details on this clone: Other DNA sequences from this sample encode an identical CDR3 as well. This chain connects TRBV11-2 to TRBJ2-7; 7 bases are a match to TRBD1. Germline loops: CDR1 SGHAT, CDR2 FQNNGV. The CDR3 is 15 residues long. Trimming cost V 6 bases and J 0 bases; bases outside gene matches: 8. This CDR3 reads CASSLGTASSYEQYF. The CDR3 nucleotides are TGTGCCAGCAGTCTAGGGACAGCCTCCTCCTACGAGCAGTACTTC.

This rearrangement joins TRBV7-8 to TRBJ1-1, with no clear D. The CDR3 covers 14 residues. The V gene's germline CDR1 is SGHVS and CDR2 FQNEAQ. Trimming pared 2 bases from V and 1 base from J, leaving 8 bases between. DNA for the CDR3: TGTGCCAGCAGCTTATTCGGGTCGAACACTGAAGCTTTCTTT. Translation: CASSLFGSNTEAFF.

This clone came up a few times. V gene TRBV30 combines with J gene TRBJ1-3; D ambiguous. Germline V CDR1 and CDR2: GTSNPN, SVGIG (reference sequence). Trimming took off 3 bases at V and 0 bases at J, with 12 bases between the two ends. This CDR3 has 15 residues. Here the CDR3 DNA reads TGTGCCTGGAGGAGAGGCCCCAACTCTGGAAACACCATATATTTT. Protein product: CAWRRGPNSGNTIYF.

CDR3 loop: CASETGRGLGYGYTF. In nucleotides, the CDR3 is TGTGCCAGCGAGACAGGGAGGGGTCTCGGCTATGGCTACACCTTC. The chain carries TRBV19 and TRBJ1-2; 7 nucleotides line up with TRBD1. Germline V gives CDR1 LNHDA, CDR2 SQIVND (reference sequence). The junction had 14 bases not matched to a gene; V was cut back by 9 bases and J by 4 bases. The CDR3 consists of 15 residues. The entire variable domain, with the rest obtained from reference TRBV19 and TRBJ1-2, is as follows: DGGITQSPKYLFRKEGQNVTLSCEQNLNHDAMYWYRQDPGQGLRLIYYSQIVNDFQKGDIAEGYSVSREKKESFPLTVTSAQKNPTAFYLCASETGRGLGYGYTFGSGTRLTVV.

This chain connects TRBV11-2 to TRBJ1-2; no firm D call. The CDR3 has 13 amino acids. Looked up from germline, CDR1 is SGHAT and CDR2 is FQNNGV. V lost 5 bases and J lost 5, with 12 bases in between. The CDR3 bases are TGTGCCAGCAGCCGTGGGAGCAAGTATGGCTACACCTTC. This codes for CASSRGSKYGYTF. The full variable domain, completed using reference TRBV11-2 and TRBJ1-2, is EAGVAQSPRYKIIEKRQSVAFWCNPISGHATLYWYQQILGQGPKLLIQFQNNGVVDDSQLPKDRFSAERLKGVDSTLKIQPAKLEDSAVYLCASSRGSKYGYTFGSGTRLTVV.

The V and J genes are TRBV4-1 and TRBJ1-2, with D unclear. The CDR3 runs to 15 residues. Per the germline V gene, CDR1 is MGHRA and CDR2 is YSYEKL. Trimming left V 0 bases short and J 4 bases short, with 12 bases between. The CDR3 loop is CASSQDVVFRYGYTF. In DNA form, the CDR3 reads TGCGCCAGCAGCCAAGATGTGGTCTTCCGCTATGGCTACACCTTC.

The rearrangement links TRBV29-1 to TRBJ1-1, with D possibly TRBD1 on 5 matching bases. The germline V gene encodes CDR1 SQVTM and CDR2 ANQGSEA. The CDR3 runs 14 residues. Trimming stripped 0 bases from V and 3 bases from J, with 11 bases between. CDR3: CSVEDWGLDTEAFF. DNA of the CDR3: TGCAGCGTTGAAGACTGGGGCCTTGACACTGAAGCTTTCTTT. Variable domain in full (rest from reference TRBV29-1 and TRBJ1-1): SAVISQKPSRDICQRGTSLTIQCQVDSQVTMMFWYRQQPGQSLTLIATANQGSEATYESGFVIDKFPISRPNLTFSTLTVSNMSPEDSSIYLCSVEDWGLDTEAFFGQGTRLTVV.